These 18 T cell receptor beta chains originate from one sample sequenced in a study of beta chain features in type 1 diabetes. General study results and limits: In every one of the four CD4+ subsets, TCRB CDR3s were moderately but significantly shorter in Type 1 diabetes patients.

Of the isolated RNA, all was reverse transcribed, and so the sequenced material was expressed TCRB transcripts. Here immunoSEQ multiplex PCR was the method, and the copy in TCRdb shows in-frame clones only, minus some. The sample lists around 150,000 clones, around 10% occurring once. These TCRs are of unknown antigen specificity. The specimen sequenced was central memory CD4+ T cells from blood. The receptors originated from a man between 25 and 39 years old with type 1 diabetes.

The V gene is TRBV5-4, the J gene TRBJ2-1; 8 bases map to TRBD1. The germline gives CDR1 SGHNT, CDR2 YYREEE (reference sequence). CDR3 length equals 13 residues. With 0 bases clipped from V and 7 bases from J, the junction kept 0 bases outside the gene matches. The CDR3 sequence: CASSLDRGNEQFF. As DNA, the CDR3 is TGTGCCAGCAGCTTGGACAGGGGGAATGAGCAGTTCTTC.

This clone was seen only a few times. The chain combines TRBV29-1 with TRBJ2-5, with D possibly TRBD2 on 6 matching bases. Germline V lookup: CDR1 SQVTM, CDR2 ANQGSEA. The V end lost 7 bases, the J end lost 2 bases, and 14 bases lay between the germline ends. The CDR3 is made up of 13 amino acids. CDR3 in amino acids: CSALGGEQETQYF. CDR3 DNA: TGCAGCGCCTTGGGCGGGGAACAAGAGACCCAGTACTTC.

The V call is TRBV12-5, the J call TRBJ2-1; 10 bases map to TRBD2. There are 18 residues in the CDR3. In germline, CDR1 is LGHNT, CDR2 FRNRAP. V was pared by 2 bases and J by 6 bases, with 13 bases of the junction left unmatched. The CDR3 loop reads CASGLSYQREGDGNEQFF. The CDR3, as DNA: TGTGCTAGTGGTTTGTCTTACCAGCGGGAGGGGGATGGCAATGAGCAGTTCTTC. The entire variable domain, with the rest obtained from reference TRBV12-5 and TRBJ2-1, is as follows: DARVTQTPRHKVTEMGQEVTMRCQPILGHNTVFWYRQTMMQGLELLAYFRNRAPLDDSGMPKDRFSAEMPDATLATLKIQPSEPRDSAVYFCASGLSYQREGDGNEQFFGPGTRLTVL.

This chain links TRBV18 with TRBJ2-7; 11 bases are shared with TRBD2. V shed 3 bases, J shed 0 bases, and the junction held 4 bases outside the gene matches. CDR1 is KGHSH, CDR2 LQKENI, per germline. The length of the CDR3 is 16 residues. The CDR3: CASSPLAGGFSYEQYF. The CDR3 nucleotides read TGTGCCAGCTCACCTCTAGCGGGGGGTTTCTCCTACGAGCAGTACTTC. Full variable domain (rest looked up from reference TRBV18 and TRBJ2-7): NAGVMQNPRHLVRRRGQEARLRCSPMKGHSHVYWYRQLPEEGLKFMVYLQKENIIDESGMPKERFSAEFPKEGPSILRIQQVVRGDSAAYFCASSPLAGGFSYEQYFGPGTRLTVT.

This clone came up a few times. This sequence joins TRBV11-2 and TRBJ2-7, with D possibly TRBD2 on 6 matching bases. The CDR3 is 13 amino acids. Trimming pared 4 bases from V and 3 bases from J, leaving 10 bases between. CDR1 and CDR2 (germline): SGHAT, FQNNGV. The CDR3 DNA is TGTGCCAGCAGCTCGGGGGTGGGCTACGAGCAGTACTTC. Translated, it gives CASSSGVGYEQYF.

This clone was counted between two and nine times. V gene TRBV9 combines with J gene TRBJ2-5, with 9 bases identical to TRBD2. Germline CDR1 reads SGDLS; CDR2 reads YYNGEE. The CDR3 covers 16 residues. V dropped 0 bases and J dropped 1; count of bases not matched to a gene: 4. DNA for the CDR3: TGTGCCAGCAGCGTAGGGGCTAGCGGGACCCAAGAGACCCAGTACTTC. Amino acid sequence: CASSVGASGTQETQYF.

This clone was seen at least ten times. The rearrangement uses TRBV9 and TRBJ2-5; D is ambiguous. The CDR3 is 16 residues long. CDR1 and CDR2 (germline): SGDLS, YYNGEE. Between the trimmed V and J ends, which lost 0 bases and 5 bases, there was a span of 17 bases. CDR3 in amino acids: CASSVGGSLPTETQYF. The CDR3 DNA sequence: TGTGCCAGCAGCGTAGGTGGTAGTCTTCCTACGGAGACCCAGTACTTC.

The chain joins TRBV18 to TRBJ2-7; 7 bases fit TRBD1. CDR3 length: 15 amino acids. Germline assignment: CDR1 KGHSH and CDR2 LQKENI. Trimming at V came to 3 bases and at J to 4 bases, leaving 9 bases not matched to a gene. In DNA form, the CDR3 reads TGTGCCAGCTCACCGTCGACAGGGTCTCATTACGAGCAGTACTTC. It specifies CASSPSTGSHYEQYF. The full variable domain, in which reference TRBV18 and TRBJ2-7 provide the parts outside the CDR3, is NAGVMQNPRHLVRRRGQEARLRCSPMKGHSHVYWYRQLPEEGLKFMVYLQKENIIDESGMPKERFSAEFPKEGPSILRIQQVVRGDSAAYFCASSPSTGSHYEQYFGPGTRLTVT.

This clone turned up a few times. The V call is TRBV30, the J call TRBJ2-5; tentative D call: TRBD2 (6 bases). Gene TRBJ2-7 matches the end of the DNA better, so the J call may be wrong. This CDR3 contains 15 residues. CDR1 and CDR2 (germline): GTSNPN, SVGIG (reference sequence). The DNA for the CDR3 is TGTGCCTGGACCCACAGGATGGCGGGGACTTACGAGCAGTACTTC. This encodes CAWTHRMAGTYEQYF.

This chain uses TRBV5-4 with TRBJ2-7, with D uncertain. Between the trimmed V and J ends, which lost 3 bases and 7 bases, there was a span of 11 bases. This CDR3 region has 12 residues. Germline V CDR1 and CDR2: SGHNT, YYREEE (reference sequence). CDR3 DNA: TGTGCCAGCAGCTGGCCCCCATCTGAGCAGTACTTC. Residues: CASSWPPSEQYF.

This clone was seen only a few times. The gene calls are TRBV7-2 and TRBJ2-5; TRBD2 might be the D (6 bases). Germline CDR1 reads SGHTA; CDR2 reads FQGNSA. This CDR3 is built from 14 residues. V was cut by 3 bases and J by 7 bases, with 15 bases left in between. CDR3 sequence reads: CASSLTWPGVTQYF. For the CDR3, the DNA is TGTGCCAGCAGCTTGACCTGGCCGGGAGTGACCCAGTACTTC.

This clone was seen more than once but under ten times. J is TRBJ2-3 and V is TRBV7-2; possibly TRBD2 for D (7 bases). This CDR3 is built from 17 residues. Germline values: CDR1 SGHTA, CDR2 FQGNSA. V was pared by 5 bases and J by 2 bases, with 20 bases between. CDR3 sequence (DNA): TGTGCCAGCAGCCAAAGGTGGGGGAGGGGGTACACAGATACGCAGTATTTT. This translates into CASSQRWGRGYTDTQYF.

The chain joins TRBV5-1 to TRBJ1-2; 7 bases are a match to TRBD1. J was trimmed by 7 bases and V by 4 bases; bases with no gene match: 7. CDR1 is SGHRS, CDR2 YFSETQ, per germline. The CDR3 is 13 amino acids. DNA of the CDR3: TGCGCCAGCAGCCCCGACAGGGCCAGTGGCTACACCTTC. Translated: CASSPDRASGYTF. The whole variable domain, remainder taken from reference TRBV5-1 and TRBJ1-2, is KAGVTQTPRYLIKTRGQQVTLSCSPISGHRSVSWYQQTPGQGLQFLFEYFSETQRNKGNFPGRFSGRQFSNSRSEMNVSTLELGDSALYLCASSPDRASGYTFGSGTRLTVV.

The rearrangement uses TRBV19 and TRBJ2-2, with D perhaps matching TRBD1 (5 bases). Germline-derived CDR1 and CDR2 are LNHDA and SQIVND (reference sequence). V was shortened by 5 bases and J by 3 bases, with 7 bases between the two germline ends. This CDR3 is 13 amino acids long. The CDR3 region has the DNA TGTGCCAGTAGTGTACAGGACACCGGGGAGCTGTTTTTT. Translated, it gives CASSVQDTGELFF. Complete variable domain (other parts from reference TRBV19 and TRBJ2-2): DGGITQSPKYLFRKEGQNVTLSCEQNLNHDAMYWYRQDPGQGLRLIYYSQIVNDFQKGDIAEGYSVSREKKESFPLTVTSAQKNPTAFYLCASSVQDTGELFFGEGSRLTVL.

Concerning this clone itself: Mismatch with germline at one junction end may stem from a read error. This chain uses TRBV15 with TRBJ2-7, with 8 bases lining up with TRBD2. Germline V CDR1 and CDR2: LNHNV, YYDKDF (reference sequence). The CDR3 runs to 12 residues. The CDR3 DNA reads as TGTGCCACCAGCAGAGATCACGGGACTAGAACCTTC. Protein product: CATSRDHGTRTF.

This clone was detected a few times. CDR3 protein: CAWSVYTAGAFF. In DNA form, the CDR3 reads TGTGCCTGGAGTGTATATACCGCAGGAGCTTTCTTT. This rearrangement joins TRBV30 to TRBJ1-1; no definite D call. Germline-derived CDR1 and CDR2 are GTSNPN and SVGIG (reference sequence). The CDR3 consists of 12 residues. The V end lost 0 bases, the J end lost 10 bases, and 12 bases lay between the germline ends.

This clone was found a few times. The chain employs TRBV18 and TRBJ2-1; TRBD2 aligns across 8 bases. The CDR3 extends over 16 amino acids. In germline, CDR1 is KGHSH, CDR2 LQKENI. V lost 3 bases, J lost 5 bases, and 9 bases stayed unmatched. CDR3 DNA: TGTGCCAGCTCACCCTTCTCCAGCGGGAGCAACAATGAGCAGTTCTTC. It encodes CASSPFSSGSNNEQFF.

This clone has just a few counts. The chain recombines TRBV19 with TRBJ2-4; D possibly corresponds to TRBD2 (6 bases). CDR3 size: 15 residues. Germline CDR1 LNHDA, CDR2 SQIVND (reference sequence). Trimming shortened V by 3 bases and J by 6 bases, and 15 bases separated the two germline ends. CDR3 DNA sequence: TGTGCCAGTAGTATTTCGAGGGACTTGGGAAACATTCAGTACTTC. Its translation: CASSISRDLGNIQYF.